This T cell receptor (beta chain) comes out of a study of human T cells and chemical hapten exposure. Regarding the study as a whole: In comparison with controls, expanded TCRs gave rise to a significantly larger number of large CDR3 similarity clusters. A positive correlation with patch test score was found for PT1 expanded TCR counts.

The CDR3 runs 13 residues. Only a few counts were recorded for this clonotype. The antigen is not known. Noted time point: patch test 1, 2 weeks after DPC sensitization. Treatment defined: therapeutic diphenylcyclopropenone sensitization with weekly scalp DPC. It was from unfractionated whole blood that total RNA was extracted. As the library was built, unique molecular identifiers were attached to individual cDNA molecules. In TCRdb, the RACE reads were re-called with MiXCR into one record per CDR3 protein. The sample has 95,000 or so distinct CDR3 sequences, about 11% seen once. The sequences come from whole blood, collected in connection with sensitization to the hapten diphenylcyclopropenone (DPC). The V and J genes are TRBV21-1 and TRBJ2-5; TRBD2 is taken as the D call from the table, unchecked against the DNA. TRBV21-1 is labeled a pseudogene. The clonotype originates from a man between 35 and 55 years old with alopecia areata. Some clones in this sample may be carry-over from other donors' samples. CDR3: CASRPSGEETQYF. Written as DNA, the CDR3 is TGTGCCAGCAGGCCTAGTGGAGAGGAGACCCAGTACTTC.